This entry lists 9 T cell receptor beta chains sequenced from one sample in a study of breast tumors, draining lymph nodes, adjacent tissues. Samples came from axillary lymph nodes draining the breast cancer. MiXCR, run by TCRdb on the multiplex PCR reads, gives a single entry per CDR3 protein. Of around 130,000 distinct CDR3 sequences detected, 21% appear once; the ten largest clones hold about 2.2%. The sample taken for sequencing was axillary lymph node tissue. These receptors all stem from a female donor with breast cancer. Some clones in this sample may be carry-over from other donors' samples.

This clonotype was counted ten times or more. V usage is TRBV12-3 or TRBV12-4 and J usage is TRBJ2-1; weak D call: TRBD2 (5 bases). The CDR3 sequence is 14 residues long. Trimming removed 3 bases from V and 7 bases from J, with 13 bases in between. The CDR3 DNA is TGTGCCAGCAGTTTCAGCGACGGCGGGAATGAGCAGTTCTTC. Protein sequence: CASSFSDGGNEQFF.

With respect to this clonotype: A much larger clone lies one base from this, so it may be a read error. The chain uses TRBV7-9 and TRBJ1-2, with 7 bases lining up with TRBD1. Germline V gene data show CDR1 as SEHNR and CDR2 as FQNEAQ (reference sequence). The CDR3 sequence is 14 residues long. CDR3 sequence: CAGSFPDRDYGYTF. The CDR3, as DNA: TGTGCCGGCAGTTTTCCAGACAGGGACTATGGCTACACCTTC.

The table lists this clonotype with many counts. The rearrangement joins TRBV6-1 to TRBJ2-7; TRBD1 aligns across 9 bases. V lost 3 bases, J lost 5 bases, and 8 bases stayed unmatched. CDR1 is MNHNS, CDR2 SASEGT, per germline. CDR3 length: 15 amino acids. The CDR3 loop reads CASSDYRGRGNEQYF. CDR3 bases: TGTGCCAGCAGTGACTACAGGGGGCGCGGGAACGAGCAGTACTTC.

This clonotype was seen ten or more times. The chain combines TRBV6-1 with TRBJ2-7; D possibly matches TRBD1 or TRBD2 (5 bases each). Germline V lookup: CDR1 MNHNS, CDR2 SASEGT. This CDR3 spans 14 amino acids. V was trimmed by 5 bases and J by 2 bases, leaving 13 bases between them. CDR3 nucleotides: TGTGCCAGCAGTCCCGGGACGTGGGCCTACGAGCAGTACTTC. Residues: CASSPGTWAYEQYF.

This clonotype appeared a few times. The chain carries TRBV3-1 and TRBJ2-7; 11 nucleotides match TRBD2. Trimming cost V 6 bases and J 0 bases; bases outside gene matches: 4. Germline V gives CDR1 LGHDT, CDR2 YNNKEL (reference sequence). The CDR3 runs 15 residues. CDR3 in amino acids: CASRLGTSGSYEQYF. In nucleotides, the CDR3 is TGTGCCAGCAGACTCGGGACTAGCGGCTCCTACGAGCAGTACTTC.

Concerning this clonotype: It may be a read error: a sequence one base away is much more abundant. The chain links TRBV30 to TRBJ2-7, with no clear D. Germline V lookup: CDR1 GTSNPN, CDR2 SVGIG (reference sequence). V gave up 3 bases and J gave up 2 bases, with 11 bases separating them. The CDR3 is made up of 13 amino acids. Written as DNA, the CDR3 is TGTGCCTGGAGGGACGAGGCAGCCTACGAGCAGTACTTC. It encodes CAWRDEAAYEQYF.

At least ten counts were recorded for this clonotype. At one end the junction does not follow the germline gene, possibly because of a read error. The rearrangement links TRBV5-1 to TRBJ2-3, with a tentative D call TRBD1 (5 bases). This CDR3 region has 12 residues. CDR1 is SGHRS and CDR2 is YFSETQ in the germline V gene. DNA of the CDR3: TGTGCCAGCAGCTTCTCAGGGGATACGCAGTATTTT. Protein product: CASSFSGDTQYF.

A word on this clonotype: A single base separates this from a much larger clone, so it may be a read error. V gene TRBV30 combines with J gene TRBJ2-5; 10 bases align to TRBD2. This CDR3 has 15 residues. Germline V lookup: CDR1 GTSNPN, CDR2 SVGIG (reference sequence). Trimming at V came to 2 bases and at J to 4 bases, leaving 7 bases not matched to a gene. The CDR3 loop reads CAWSRLAGVRETQYF. The CDR3 bases are TGTGCCTGGAGTAGGCTAGCGGGAGTCCGAGAGACCCAGTACTTC.

At least ten counts were recorded for this clonotype. This rearrangement joins TRBV30 to TRBJ1-2; D is possibly TRBD1 (5 bases). CDR3 size: 15 residues. V was cut by 2 bases and J by 1 base, with 14 bases left in between. Germline loops: CDR1 GTSNPN, CDR2 SVGIG (reference sequence). The CDR3 is CAWSPGTAHNYGYTF. CDR3 in DNA: TGTGCCTGGAGTCCCGGGACCGCACATAACTATGGCTACACCTTC.